This is a list of T cell receptor beta chains from one sample in a study of graft-versus-host responses after intestinal transplantation. No antigen has been identified for these receptors. The data were produced by immunoSEQ multiplex PCR, yet TCRdb's version contains in-frame clones alone and is incomplete. The sample contains about 64,000 clones, approximately 91% of which appear only once. The sequencing used unstimulated CD8+ T cells sorted from spleen or lymph node cells, collected before transplant. Receptors were obtained from a human donor who was the organ donor for an intestinal transplant. The CDR3 runs from the conserved cysteine through the conserved F or W. D genes are given only for firm matches. Clone size is shown for a subset of rows, as once, few, many or a class of expanded clone.

j_gene: TRBJ2-7
v_gene: TRBV28
d_gene: NA
abundance: NA
CDR3aa: CASSSRLISYEQYF
CDR3nt: TGTGCCAGCAGTTCCAGGCTGATCTCCTACGAGCAGTACTTC

j_gene: TRBJ2-7
v_gene: TRBV7-3
d_gene: NA
abundance: NA
CDR3aa: CASSLTPSYEQYF
CDR3nt: TGTGCCAGCAGCTTGACTCCCTCCTACGAGCAGTACTTC

j_gene: TRBJ2-7
v_gene: TRBV13
d_gene: TRBD2
abundance: NA
CDR3aa: CASRPTSGRNEQYF
CDR3nt: TGTGCCAGCAGACCGACTAGCGGGAGAAACGAGCAGTACTTC

j_gene: TRBJ2-1
v_gene: TRBV13
d_gene: TRBD2
abundance: NA
CDR3aa: CASSLGSGQREGEQFF
CDR3nt: TGTGCCAGCAGCTTAGGTAGCGGGCAGAGGGAGGGTGAGCAGTTCTTC

j_gene: TRBJ2-7
v_gene: TRBV30
d_gene: NA
abundance: NA
CDR3aa: CAWSVFGSSYEQYF
CDR3nt: TGTGCCTGGAGTGTATTCGGGAGCTCCTACGAGCAGTACTTC

j_gene: TRBJ2-4
v_gene: TRBV5-1
d_gene: NA
abundance: NA
CDR3aa: CASSLWRGGGNIQYF
CDR3nt: TGCGCCAGCAGCTTGTGGAGGGGTGGGGGAAACATTCAGTACTTC

j_gene: TRBJ1-5
v_gene: TRBV6-5
d_gene: NA
abundance: NA
CDR3aa: CASSSPQQPQHF
CDR3nt: TGTGCCAGCAGTAGCCCCCAACAGCCCCAGCATTTT

j_gene: TRBJ1-2
v_gene: TRBV28
d_gene: TRBD1
abundance: NA
CDR3aa: CASSLGGTGNGYTF
CDR3nt: TGTGCCAGCAGTTTAGGGGGGACAGGTAATGGCTACACCTTC

j_gene: TRBJ1-5
v_gene: TRBV5-8
d_gene: TRBD1
abundance: NA
CDR3aa: CASSFGTGGNQPQHF
CDR3nt: TGTGCCAGCAGCTTTGGGACAGGAGGAAATCAGCCCCAGCATTTT

j_gene: TRBJ2-5
v_gene: TRBV14
d_gene: TRBD1
abundance: once
CDR3aa: CASSQVQGKETQYF
CDR3nt: TGTGCCAGCAGCCAAGTACAGGGGAAAGAGACCCAGTACTTC

j_gene: TRBJ2-3
v_gene: TRBV6-4
d_gene: TRBD2
abundance: NA
CDR3aa: CASSDSSGSGTDTQYF
CDR3nt: TGTGCCAGCAGTGACTCGAGCGGGAGCGGCACAGATACGCAGTATTTT

j_gene: TRBJ1-5
v_gene: TRBV27
d_gene: NA
abundance: once
CDR3aa: CASSLVFTGMSNQPQHF
CDR3nt: TGTGCCAGCAGTTTAGTCTTCACAGGGATGAGCAATCAGCCCCAGCATTTT

j_gene: TRBJ1-2
v_gene: TRBV28
d_gene: TRBD1
abundance: NA
CDR3aa: CASSLAGQGVGSGYGYTF
CDR3nt: TGTGCCAGCAGTTTAGCCGGACAGGGGGTCGGAAGTGGCTATGGCTACACCTTC

j_gene: TRBJ1-1
v_gene: TRBV28
d_gene: TRBD1
abundance: NA
CDR3aa: CASSFNRGRTEAFF
CDR3nt: TGTGCCAGCAGCTTCAACAGGGGGAGGACTGAAGCTTTCTTT

j_gene: TRBJ1-1
v_gene: TRBV28
d_gene: TRBD1
abundance: NA
CDR3aa: CASSFIRQGENTEAFF
CDR3nt: TGTGCCAGCAGTTTTATCCGACAGGGTGAAAACACTGAAGCTTTCTTT

j_gene: TRBJ2-2
v_gene: TRBV7-6
d_gene: TRBD2
abundance: NA
CDR3aa: CASSFGLAENTGELFF
CDR3nt: TGTGCCAGCAGCTTCGGGCTAGCGGAGAACACCGGGGAGCTGTTTTTT

j_gene: TRBJ2-3
v_gene: TRBV7-6
d_gene: NA
abundance: NA
CDR3aa: CASSLVGATDTQYF
CDR3nt: TGTGCCAGCAGCTTAGTGGGAGCAACGGATACGCAGTATTTT

j_gene: TRBJ1-2
v_gene: TRBV9
d_gene: TRBD1
abundance: NA
CDR3aa: CASSQREGTGGADGYTF
CDR3nt: TGTGCCAGCAGCCAACGAGAGGGGACAGGGGGCGCGGATGGCTACACCTTC

j_gene: TRBJ2-1
v_gene: TRBV28
d_gene: TRBD2
abundance: NA
CDR3aa: CASSSLTSRHNEQFF
CDR3nt: TGTGCCAGCAGTTCCCTGACTAGCAGACACAATGAGCAGTTCTTC

j_gene: TRBJ2-5
v_gene: TRBV7-9
d_gene: NA
abundance: NA
CDR3aa: CASSQGPQGPETQYF
CDR3nt: TGTGCCAGCAGCCAGGGACCACAGGGTCCGGAGACCCAGTACTTC

j_gene: TRBJ2-3
v_gene: TRBV15
d_gene: TRBD1
abundance: NA
CDR3aa: CATSRVGRSGQGVWWIPDTQYF
CDR3nt: TGTGCCACCAGCAGAGTAGGGAGGTCCGGACAGGGGGTTTGGTGGATTCCAGATACGCAGTATTTT

j_gene: TRBJ2-7
v_gene: TRBV7-9
d_gene: NA
abundance: NA
CDR3aa: CASSLGSRGAEQYF
CDR3nt: TGTGCCAGCAGCTTAGGGTCCAGGGGGGCCGAGCAGTACTTC

j_gene: TRBJ2-7
v_gene: TRBV11-2
d_gene: NA
abundance: NA
CDR3aa: CASSWGGSYEQYF
CDR3nt: TGTGCCAGCTCCTGGGGCGGATCCTACGAGCAGTACTTC

j_gene: TRBJ2-5
v_gene: TRBV19
d_gene: NA
abundance: NA
CDR3aa: CASSPRRLSQETQYF
CDR3nt: TGTGCCAGTAGTCCAAGACGACTGAGCCAAGAGACCCAGTACTTC

j_gene: TRBJ2-3
v_gene: TRBV27
d_gene: NA
abundance: NA
CDR3aa: CASSFSTDTQYF
CDR3nt: TGTGCCAGCAGTTTCTCTACGGATACGCAGTATTTT

j_gene: TRBJ1-2
v_gene: TRBV2
d_gene: NA
abundance: NA
CDR3aa: CASQSGRLTKYGYTF
CDR3nt: TGTGCCAGCCAAAGCGGTCGACTGACTAAATATGGCTACACCTTC

j_gene: TRBJ1-1
v_gene: TRBV30
d_gene: NA
abundance: NA
CDR3aa: CAWSVLPGYTEAFF
CDR3nt: TGTGCCTGGAGTGTACTCCCGGGTTACACTGAAGCTTTCTTT

j_gene: TRBJ2-2
v_gene: TRBV7-9
d_gene: NA
abundance: NA
CDR3aa: CASAAGELFF
CDR3nt: TGTGCCAGTGCGGCCGGGGAGCTGTTTTTT

j_gene: TRBJ2-3
v_gene: TRBV7-9
d_gene: NA
abundance: NA
CDR3aa: CASSFSRSTDTQYF
CDR3nt: TGTGCCAGCAGCTTCTCGCGGAGCACAGATACGCAGTATTTT

j_gene: TRBJ2-2
v_gene: TRBV9
d_gene: TRBD1
abundance: once
CDR3aa: CASSAQGAGGELFF
CDR3nt: TGTGCCAGCAGCGCACAGGGGGCGGGAGGGGAGCTGTTTTTT

j_gene: TRBJ2-1
v_gene: TRBV28
d_gene: TRBD2
abundance: NA
CDR3aa: CASSLGLAGYDEQFF
CDR3nt: TGTGCCAGCAGTTTGGGACTAGCGGGATACGATGAGCAGTTCTTC

j_gene: TRBJ1-1
v_gene: TRBV7-9
d_gene: NA
abundance: NA
CDR3aa: CASSRVKVSTEAFF
CDR3nt: TGTGCCAGCAGTCGGGTAAAAGTGAGCACTGAAGCTTTCTTT

j_gene: TRBJ2-5
v_gene: TRBV27
d_gene: NA
abundance: NA
CDR3aa: CASSLSVRGQETQYF
CDR3nt: TGTGCCAGCAGTTTATCGGTTCGGGGCCAAGAGACCCAGTACTTC

j_gene: TRBJ2-7
v_gene: TRBV5-4
d_gene: TRBD2
abundance: once
CDR3aa: CASSYRAGGYEQYF
CDR3nt: TGTGCCAGCAGCTACAGGGCGGGAGGCTACGAGCAGTACTTC

j_gene: TRBJ2-7
v_gene: TRBV10-2
d_gene: TRBD2
abundance: few
CDR3aa: CASREGLAYEQYF
CDR3nt: TGCGCCAGTCGGGAGGGGCTAGCCTACGAGCAGTACTTC

j_gene: TRBJ1-3
v_gene: TRBV28
d_gene: NA
abundance: NA
CDR3aa: CASSFTGSGNTIYF
CDR3nt: TGTGCCAGCAGTTTCACAGGCTCTGGAAACACCATATATTTT

j_gene: TRBJ2-1
v_gene: TRBV28
d_gene: TRBD2
abundance: NA
CDR3aa: CASTWSWAGGSYNEQFF
CDR3nt: TGTGCCAGCACCTGGAGTTGGGCGGGAGGATCCTACAATGAGCAGTTCTTC

j_gene: TRBJ1-2
v_gene: TRBV6-5
d_gene: NA
abundance: NA
CDR3aa: CASSYSPGHLRDGYTF
CDR3nt: TGTGCCAGCAGTTACTCCCCCGGACACCTAAGAGACGGCTACACCTTC

j_gene: TRBJ2-7
v_gene: TRBV13
d_gene: TRBD2
abundance: medium-sized
CDR3aa: CASSATPWDYRMEQYF
CDR3nt: TGTGCCAGCAGCGCAACACCCTGGGACTACCGAATGGAGCAGTACTTC

j_gene: TRBJ2-1
v_gene: TRBV7-8
d_gene: TRBD2
abundance: NA
CDR3aa: CASRRTSGSGNEQFF
CDR3nt: TGTGCCAGCAGGAGGACTAGCGGGAGTGGCAATGAGCAGTTCTTC

j_gene: TRBJ1-5
v_gene: TRBV23-1
d_gene: TRBD1
abundance: NA
CDR3aa: CASSQGQDRDSDGSNQPQHF
CDR3nt: TGCGCCAGCAGTCAAGGACAGGACAGGGATAGTGATGGAAGCAATCAGCCCCAGCATTTT

j_gene: TRBJ1-4
v_gene: TRBV28
d_gene: NA
abundance: NA
CDR3aa: CASGVWRGDEKLFF
CDR3nt: TGTGCCAGCGGGGTGTGGAGGGGAGATGAAAAACTGTTTTTT

j_gene: TRBJ2-7
v_gene: TRBV7-9
d_gene: NA
abundance: NA
CDR3aa: CASSFGGSYEQYF
CDR3nt: TGTGCCAGCAGTTTCGGGGGCTCCTACGAGCAGTACTTC

j_gene: TRBJ1-3
v_gene: TRBV7-2
d_gene: TRBD1
abundance: NA
CDR3aa: CASSFGQGVGNTIYF
CDR3nt: TGTGCCAGCAGCTTCGGACAGGGGGTTGGAAACACCATATATTTT

j_gene: TRBJ2-7
v_gene: TRBV28
d_gene: NA
abundance: NA
CDR3aa: CASSFAGQIHEQYF
CDR3nt: TGTGCCAGCAGTTTCGCAGGGCAAATACACGAGCAGTACTTC

j_gene: TRBJ1-1
v_gene: TRBV6-5
d_gene: NA
abundance: NA
CDR3aa: CASTTQGRDTEAFF
CDR3nt: TGTGCCAGCACTACTCAGGGGAGGGACACTGAAGCTTTCTTT

j_gene: TRBJ2-7
v_gene: TRBV6-1
d_gene: TRBD2
abundance: NA
CDR3aa: CASSEPHLGSGEWYEQYF
CDR3nt: TGTGCCAGCAGTGAACCCCACCTGGGTAGCGGGGAATGGTACGAGCAGTACTTC

j_gene: TRBJ1-1
v_gene: TRBV13
d_gene: NA
abundance: NA
CDR3aa: CASRLGSGNTEAFF
CDR3nt: TGTGCCAGCAGATTAGGCTCAGGGAACACTGAAGCTTTCTTT

j_gene: TRBJ1-2
v_gene: TRBV27
d_gene: NA
abundance: NA
CDR3aa: CASSLGYEYGPRNYGYTF
CDR3nt: TGTGCCAGCAGTTTAGGGTATGAATATGGGCCCAGGAACTATGGCTACACCTTC

j_gene: TRBJ2-2
v_gene: TRBV28
d_gene: NA
abundance: once
CDR3aa: CASSIAPPNTGELFF
CDR3nt: TGTGCCAGCAGTATAGCGCCACCGAACACCGGGGAGCTGTTTTTT

j_gene: TRBJ1-1
v_gene: TRBV4-1
d_gene: TRBD1
abundance: NA
CDR3aa: CASSQSQGAAEAFF
CDR3nt: TGCGCCAGCAGCCAATCCCAGGGGGCGGCTGAAGCTTTCTTT

j_gene: TRBJ2-7
v_gene: TRBV5-1
d_gene: TRBD2
abundance: NA
CDR3aa: CASSLHVTWTSGSAPQYF
CDR3nt: TGCGCCAGCAGCTTACATGTGACCTGGACTAGCGGGAGTGCGCCGCAGTACTTC

j_gene: TRBJ2-1
v_gene: TRBV6-4
d_gene: NA
abundance: NA
CDR3aa: CASSDSEDNEQFF
CDR3nt: TGTGCCAGCAGTGACTCGGAGGACAATGAGCAGTTCTTC

j_gene: TRBJ2-1
v_gene: TRBV19
d_gene: NA
abundance: NA
CDR3aa: CASSIASSVHEQFF
CDR3nt: TGTGCCAGTAGTATAGCTAGTTCGGTTCATGAGCAGTTCTTC

j_gene: TRBJ2-7
v_gene: TRBV25-1
d_gene: NA
abundance: once
CDR3aa: CASKKIGTGNYEQYF
CDR3nt: TGTGCCAGCAAAAAAATCGGGACTGGAAACTACGAGCAGTACTTC

j_gene: TRBJ2-1
v_gene: TRBV19
d_gene: TRBD2
abundance: few
CDR3aa: CASRPRLAGGLPYNEQFF
CDR3nt: TGTGCCAGTAGGCCCCGACTAGCGGGAGGACTCCCCTACAATGAGCAGTTCTTC

j_gene: TRBJ1-1
v_gene: TRBV5-6
d_gene: TRBD1
abundance: NA
CDR3aa: CASSPTGQRVTEAFF
CDR3nt: TGTGCCAGCAGCCCGACGGGACAGAGGGTCACTGAAGCTTTCTTT